What follows describes a single TCR beta chain. Which antigen it targets is not known. It has no much larger one-base neighbor in the sample; base qualities were not kept. This sample was included in a study of cytomegalovirus exposure and HLA in healthy donors (dated by TCRdb to the late 2010s). In terms of the full investigation: An earlier analysis of 587 of the donors reported approximately 300 Gb of sequence data and approximately 120 million unique TCR beta sequences obtained from about 200 million T cells. Typing coverage varied by locus: roughly 620-640 donors for A, B, C, DRB1 and DQB1; some 520 for DQA1; about 590 for DPA1; fewer than 480 for DPB1. Donor age, sex, ethnicity and CMV serostatus were collected together with the repertoire data. Rather than using new phenotypic data, the later analysis identified candidate immune exposures from TCR beta sequences and from how often those sequences occurred across donors. Along with the roughly 710-subject first cohort, a separate validation cohort of over a hundred different subjects was used. About 300 gigabases of sequencing data and tens of millions of unique TCR sequences were included in an early release covering about 700 HLA-typed donors. The study profiled the T cell repertoires of hundreds of subjects by immunosequencing and related them to cytomegalovirus serostatus. Of the approximately 370 genotyped donors, approximately 81% were placed in the genetic ancestry cluster associated with self-reported Caucasian donors. Both class I and class II loci were covered by HLA typing, at four-digit resolution. Among roughly 370 genotyped donors of the cohort, an average of about 240,000 unique TCR beta nucleotide sequences were sequenced per donor, roughly 20% of them non-productive. To predict cytomegalovirus infection status, the study brought together high-throughput TCR immunosequencing, statistical association of individual TCRs with disease status, and machine learning. The study aimed to test whether signatures of past pathogen exposure could be identified by cataloging public T cell receptors. Every repertoire in the discovery cohort had been generated on one and the same sequencing platform. An earlier analysis of 500 to 750 of the donors applied high-throughput TCR beta sequencing to assess whether each TCR beta V gene segment acted as functional or pseudogenic. Several DR-DQ haplotypes were handled as single units for association and clustering because linkage in the cohort was strong. To study patterns of TCR occurrence, a later analysis re-analyzed previously published TCR beta repertoires from more than 550 donors and added high-resolution HLA genotyping. In a later genetic analysis, genome-wide SNP genotypes for about 60% of the 666 donors were used, and that subset was treated as a discovery cohort. Findings and caveats that apply to the study as a whole: In a later analysis, HLA-associated TCR beta chains showed more clonal expansion and lower generation probabilities than non-associated chains that were equally common. Correlated functional status among segregating V segments might be attributable to linkage disequilibrium, but an unknown experimental factor could not be ruled out. Sequencing depth was assumed to be roughly uniform across donors in the presence/absence analyses, though that assumption may not hold. Strong co-occurrence of HLA alleles, especially DR and DQ, made assigning TCR associations to individual alleles difficult. For the cohort, immune exposure information was limited to CMV serostatus. In this cohort, only TCR beta chains were sequenced, and detectable features were limited by the absence of alpha or paired-chain data. In a later analysis, several top co-occurrence clusters were reported to appear linked to parvovirus B19, influenza, CMV and Epstein-Barr virus. The classifier was reported to diagnose cytomegalovirus status with high specificity and sensitivity in both the original and validation cohorts. Some 15 rarely observed V segments, including chromosome 9 orphons, were excluded from the earlier analysis of approximately 500 of the donors because counts were too low. According to a later genetic analysis, donors in an Asian-associated ancestry cluster had fewer N-insertions in productive TCRs than the approximately 700-donor mean. It was suggested by the authors that the approach could potentially be generalized to other disease states and immunological phenotypes. In an earlier analysis of around 600 of the donors, most TCR beta V segments appeared in productive rearrangements about 87% or about 30% of the time, broadly matching IMGT annotations. A total of 150 to 200 TCR beta chains were listed by the study as associated with cytomegalovirus. In a later genetic analysis, a missense DCLRE1C variant was associated with V-gene and J-gene trimming of TCR beta chains, and the association was replicated in an independent cohort. A later analysis associated 17,000 or so TCR beta sequences with specific HLA alleles at a false discovery rate of 0.05. In vitro tests confirmed that three of the cytomegalovirus-associated TCR beta chains recognize cytomegalovirus antigens. A later analysis found that most CMV-associated TCR beta chains appeared HLA-restricted, with HLA associations seemingly driven largely by CMV exposure. In a later analysis, TCR association rates were found to vary across HLA loci, with the most associated TCRs seen for DRB1 alleles and the fewest for HLA-C alleles. A group of highly shared sequence variants was considered likely to be a technical artifact of the sequencing pipeline. Most TCR sequences were seen in very few donors, while some public TCRs were found in many individuals. Because HLA typing was missing for some donors at each locus, association tests included only the typed subset. A further reported finding was that TCR beta sequences accurately predicted the HLA-A and HLA-B alleles for most subjects in the first cohort.

The cohort was made up of about 670 healthy bone marrow donors. Cohort members were all nominally healthy when sampled, although unrecorded immune exposures were likely present. The donor was CMV seronegative and belonged to the group of 350 to 400 seronegative cohort members. Every donor gave a peripheral blood sample, and the peripheral blood mononuclear cells from that sample were used for TCR beta sequencing. Genomic DNA was extracted from the blood cell samples with the Qiagen DNeasy Blood Extraction Kit. The library was generated by the immunoSEQ multiplex PCR assay. A mixture of 60 forward primers for TCR Vbeta segments and 13 reverse primers for TCR Jbeta segments was used in the multiplex PCR. The CDR3 region of rearranged TCR beta genes was amplified from genomic DNA with a multiplex PCR assay. The amplified TCR beta libraries were sequenced on the Illumina HiSeq System as 87-base-pair reads. For the original study's pipeline: Across the 500 to 850 repertoires, a later analysis counted 78 million or so unique TCR beta chains, some 11 million of which were shared by at least two donors. Raw reads were error-corrected and collapsed into unique sequences by a nearest-neighbor algorithm in which closely related sequences were merged to remove PCR and sequencing errors. Alignment of CDR3 sequences to IMGT reference sequences was used to assign V, D and J gene segments. Each retained sequence needed at least a six-nucleotide match to both a V gene segment and a J gene segment. A rearrangement counted as productive if the CDR3 had no stop codons and remained in frame with V and J, and every other rearrangement counted as non-productive. Following IMGT convention, CDR3 was defined as the stretch from the second conserved V-encoded cysteine up to the conserved J-encoded phenylalanine. In an earlier analysis of approximately 590 of the donors, sequences lacking an unambiguous match to a single V gene segment were excluded. In an earlier analysis of 450 to 700 of the donors, V segments were called functional above 56.7% productive rearrangements and were called segregating when the between-donor standard deviation exceeded 5%. A statistical classification framework was built to diagnose cytomegalovirus status from the catalog of TCR beta chain sequences. A later analysis assigned V and J genes by comparing TCR nucleotide sequences with IMGT/GENE-DB human TR gene sequences. A later analysis assigned CDR3 sequences and most-parsimonious VDJ recombination scenarios with the TCRdist pipeline. In a later analysis, each TCR beta chain was defined by its CDR3 amino acid sequence together with its V-gene family, and reads without a unique V-gene family were excluded. A later analysis removed 450 to 600 highly shared, low-generation-probability nucleotide sequences to deal with suspected cross-contamination and a sequencing artifact. In a later analysis, a clonal expansion index was calculated for each public chain from normalized within-repertoire ranks of inferred template counts. In a later analysis, generation probabilities were computed with a VDJ recombination model fitted to out-of-frame rearrangements, and the resulting probabilities were checked against IGoR. Hypergeometric tests were used in a later analysis to score TCR-TCR, TCR-HLA and TCR-CMV co-occurrence, with a repertoire-size bias correction applied to the TCR pairs. A later analysis estimated false discovery rates by permuting HLA or CMV assignments 20 times. In a later analysis, co-occurring TCRs were grouped using DBSCAN, and TCRdist sequence similarity was added for clustering within HLA-allele-positive subsets. Repertoires with fewer than 30,000 or more than 120,000 public chains, plus five repertoires with anomalous nucleotide sharing, were excluded from co-occurrence clustering. TCRdb holds this immuneACCESS table with in-frame rearrangements only. Some clones are missing; in checked studies, unresolved V genes explain under half, and the rest has no known cause. V, J and clone size reflect that table, while D and trimming were determined from the DNA. This sample has 55,000 to 65,000 clones in its table, and about 85% of those were observed once. The ten largest clones capture around a tenth of the sample.

What was sequenced was PBMCs. This sequence was found in a female donor in good health and CMV-seronegative.

The DNA is TGTGCCAGCAGCTTGGAGGTTCGAGGGACTGAAGCTTTCTTT. It translates to CASSLEVRGTEAFF. The sequence links TRBV5-5 to TRBJ1-1, with the identity of the D gene unclear. The CDR3, cysteine through phenylalanine, is 14 amino acids long. CDR3 DNA is the only sequence kept; it has 42 bases, read in frame from the first base. The germline V gene encodes CDR1 SGHKS and CDR2 YYEKEE (reference sequence). At the junction V is shortened by 0 bases and J by 5 bases, with 11 bases in between.